This T cell receptor beta chain originates from a study of T cell responses to AZD1222 COVID-19 vaccine. Study-level findings and limits: Spike was spanned by vaccine-associated CD4 TCRs, with dominance at 160-218 and 743-854. Repertoires were collected only later (after the peak T cell response had occurred).

CDR1 and CDR2 (germline): SGHVS, FNYEAQ. The CDR3 totals 16 residues. J gave up 1 base and V 5 bases, and 2 bases lay outside the gene matches. Clones were read by immunoSEQ multiplex PCR, and TCRdb kept only the in-frame ones, dropping some. This sample has approximately 110,000 clones; roughly 84% occur once, and the top ten carry about 1.2%. A remark on this clone: Its antigen is not known.

The clonotype comes from an adult in good health. The chain uses TRBV7-6 and TRBJ2-5, with 15 nucleotides matching TRBD2. The material sequenced was peripheral blood, taken on day 0 of AZD1222 vaccination. CDR3 bases: TGTGCCAGCAGCAAGGGACTAGCGGGGGGCCAAGAGACCCAGTACTTC. Translated, it gives CASSKGLAGGQETQYF.